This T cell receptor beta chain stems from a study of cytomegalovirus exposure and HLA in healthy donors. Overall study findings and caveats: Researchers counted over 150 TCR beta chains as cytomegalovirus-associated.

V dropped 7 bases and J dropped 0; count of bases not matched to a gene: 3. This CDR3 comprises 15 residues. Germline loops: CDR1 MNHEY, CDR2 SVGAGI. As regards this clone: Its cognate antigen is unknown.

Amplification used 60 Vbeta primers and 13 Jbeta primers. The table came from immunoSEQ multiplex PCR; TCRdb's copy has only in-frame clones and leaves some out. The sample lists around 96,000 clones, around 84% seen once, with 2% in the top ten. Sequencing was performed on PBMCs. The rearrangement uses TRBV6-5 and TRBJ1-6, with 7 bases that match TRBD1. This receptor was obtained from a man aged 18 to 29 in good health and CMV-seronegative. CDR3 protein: CASTAGGSYNSPLHF. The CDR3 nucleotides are TGTGCCAGCACCGCAGGGGGCTCCTATAATTCACCCCTCCACTTT.